A selection of T cell receptor beta chains follows, all from one sample in a study of post-analysis software for immune sequencing data. TCRdb re-analysed the PCR reads in MiXCR, keeping a single row per CDR3 protein. The table has about 820,000 distinct CDR3 sequences, roughly 50% seen once. Sequenced sample: blood. These receptors all come from a girl aged 10 to 17 with multiple sclerosis. Both conserved end residues are part of each CDR3. A D gene is named only where the DNA matches it firmly. Not all rows give a size; the values are once, few, many and, for expanded clones, a class.

>TRBV27|TRBJ2-7|.|.
TGTGCCAGCAGTTTATCGATATTCTCCTACGAGCAGTACTTC
CASSLSIFSYEQYF
>TRBV20-1|TRBJ2-3|few|.
TGCAGTGCTAGAGATCTCCGGACCGGGGCACGTCCAGATACGCAGTATTTT
CSARDLRTGARPDTQYF
>TRBV6-5|TRBJ2-1|.|TRBD2
TGTGCCAGCAGTTACGGGACTAACCCTCAAGAGCAGTTCTTC
CASSYGTNPQEQFF
>TRBV12-3/TRBV12-4|TRBJ2-7|few|TRBD2
TGTGCCAGCAGTCTAGGACTAGCCCTTACCTCCTACGAGCAGTACTTC
CASSLGLALTSYEQYF
>TRBV7-2|TRBJ2-7|.|.
TGTGCCAGCAGCTTAGGTTGGGGCTACGAGCAGTACTTC
CASSLGWGYEQYF
>TRBV11-2|TRBJ2-2|.|.
TGTGCCAGCAGCCCCGGGACACGTAACACCGGGGAGCTGTTTTTT
CASSPGTRNTGELFF
>TRBV12-3/TRBV12-4|TRBJ2-5|.|TRBD2
TGTGCCAGCAGTACTAGCGGGGGTGTGGAGACCCAGTACTTC
CASSTSGGVETQYF
>TRBV5-6|TRBJ2-5|.|.
TGTGCCAGCAGGAAATCGCACAGGGAAGAAGAGACCCAGTACTTC
CASRKSHREEETQYF
>TRBV5-1|TRBJ2-5|.|TRBD1
TGCGCCAGCAGCCAGACAGGGGGCTTGGAGACCCAGTACTTC
CASSQTGGLETQYF
>TRBV16|TRBJ2-7|.|.
TGTGCCAGCAGCCAATATTTGACTAGAACCTACGAGCAGTACTTC
CASSQYLTRTYEQYF
>TRBV6-6|TRBJ2-1|.|TRBD2
TGTGCCAGCAGTTACTCGGCTAGCGGCAATGAGCAGTTCTTC
CASSYSASGNEQFF
>TRBV20-1|TRBJ2-3|few|TRBD2
TGCAGTGCTAGCGGGGGGGCGAGAGATACGCAGTATTTT
CSASGGARDTQYF
>TRBV7-6|TRBJ2-3|.|TRBD2
TGTGCCAGCACACGGACTAGCGGGGCCCTCCTCACAGATACGCAGTATTTT
CASTRTSGALLTDTQYF
>TRBV29-1|TRBJ2-1|few|.
TGCAGCGTTGGGAGGAGGGAGCGGGTCAATGAGCAGTTCTTC
CSVGRRERVNEQFF
>TRBV6-6|TRBJ2-4|few|.
TGTGCCAGCGCCGCCCCCGGGACCGAAAACATTCAGTACTTC
CASAAPGTENIQYF
>TRBV7-9|TRBJ2-3|.|.
TGTGCCAGCAGCTTAGCGTCCTCGGGGGACCTGGAAGATACGCAGTATTTT
CASSLASSGDLEDTQYF
>TRBV5-1|TRBJ2-3|.|.
TGCGCCAGCAGCGGGCTAGGGAGGTCTGAAGACACGCAGTATTTT
CASSGLGRSEDTQYF
>TRBV9|TRBJ2-1|once|.
TGTGCCAGCAGAGGAGACTCCTACAATGAGCAGTTCTTC
CASRGDSYNEQFF
>TRBV7-2|TRBJ2-3|.|TRBD1
TGTGCCAGCAGCTTCACAGGGGGCAGCGCAGATACGCAGTATTTT
CASSFTGGSADTQYF
>TRBV12-3/TRBV12-4|TRBJ1-2|.|.
TGTGCCAGCAGTTTTCCGGGGGCCGGGTATGGCTACACCTTC
CASSFPGAGYGYTF
>TRBV12-3/TRBV12-4|TRBJ2-1|few|.
TGTGCCAGCAGGGACTACAATGAGCAGTTCTTC
CASRDYNEQFF
>TRBV6-1|TRBJ2-7|many|TRBD2
TGTGCCAGCAGGTCGGGACTAGCGAGAGGGAGCTCCTACGAGCAGTACTTC
CASRSGLARGSSYEQYF
>TRBV7-8|TRBJ2-1|.|TRBD1
TGTGCCAGCAGCTCCCCCCGGGACAGGGGATACAATGAGCAGTTCTTC
CASSSPRDRGYNEQFF
>TRBV7-3|TRBJ1-1|few|.
TGTGCCAGCAGCTTAAATGCTTTGGGGACGGCGAACACTGAAGCTTTCTTT
CASSLNALGTANTEAFF
>TRBV14|TRBJ2-5|few|.
TGTGCCAGCAGCCAAGTGAGACAGGTCCGAGAGACCCAGTACTTC
CASSQVRQVRETQYF
>TRBV11-2|TRBJ2-7|few|.
TGTGCCAGCAGCTTAGTCCCCGAAGCATTGAGCTACGAGCAGTACTTC
CASSLVPEALSYEQYF
>TRBV5-5|TRBJ2-3|.|.
TGTGCCAGCAGCTCCGTTCCCCCCGATACGCAGTATTTT
CASSSVPPDTQYF
>TRBV6-6|TRBJ1-2|few|TRBD1
TGTGCCAGCAGGGATCATGGACAGGCGAACTATGGCTACACCTTC
CASRDHGQANYGYTF
>TRBV27|TRBJ2-1|.|TRBD2
TGTGCCAGCAGCCCAGCGTCGAGAACCGGGACTACTCGCTACAATGAGCAGTTCTTC
CASSPASRTGTTRYNEQFF
>TRBV4-1|TRBJ2-7|.|TRBD2
TGCGCCAGCAGCCAAGCAGACGGGGGGGGCTACGAGCAGTACTTC
CASSQADGGGYEQYF
>TRBV12-5|TRBJ2-7|.|TRBD1
TGTGCTAGTGGTCCGGGACAGGGGTACGAGCAGTACTTC
CASGPGQGYEQYF
>TRBV7-9|TRBJ2-1|.|TRBD1
TGTGCCAGCAGCTTAGCGGGGACAGGGGGCATCTTATATGAGCAGTTCTTC
CASSLAGTGGILYEQFF
>TRBV29-1|TRBJ2-5|few|.
TGCAGCGTTGAAGGAGGGACGATAAGGGAAGAGACCCAGTACTTC
CSVEGGTIREETQYF
>TRBV20-1|TRBJ2-5|.|.
TGCAGTGCTAGGGCTCAACCAGGTATGCAGCAGTACTTC
CSARAQPGMQQYF
>TRBV2|TRBJ2-1|.|.
TGTGCCAGCGGTGGGGTTGAGCAGTTCTTC
CASGGVEQFF
>TRBV6-6|TRBJ2-1|.|.
TGTGCCAGCAGTTACACTAAGACAGAGGACCTGAACAATGAGCAGTTCTTC
CASSYTKTEDLNNEQFF
>TRBV5-1|TRBJ1-2|few|.
TGCGCCAGCAGCTTGGGAACGGGGCCCGGCGGCTATGGCTACACCTTC
CASSLGTGPGGYGYTF